Detailed here is one TCR beta chain. This sample stems from a study of blood T cell repertoires in COVID-19. Study context: T cells, B-cell-depleted T cells, or PBMCs provided the cDNA or gDNA that served as material.

The ends lost 6 bases at V and 7 bases at J; junction bases unmatched: 9. The length of the CDR3 is 15 residues. Per the germline V gene, CDR1 is SNHLY and CDR2 is FYNNEI. The participants were between about 18 and 90 years old and came from under 25 US areas. Clones were read by immunoSEQ multiplex PCR, and TCRdb kept only the in-frame ones, dropping some. This table holds 350,000 to 550,000 clones, about 85% found once. The rearrangement uses TRBV2 and TRBJ2-3, with 11 bases fitting TRBD2. The sequencing sample was made of PBMCs or T cells enriched from blood (not recorded which). This receptor was identified in a woman between 18 and 29 years old with acute COVID-19. The chain's CDR3 is CASRLGLAGTNTQYF. CDR3 sequence (DNA): TGTGCCAGCAGGCTCGGACTAGCGGGTACGAATACGCAGTATTTT.